This T cell receptor beta chain was retrieved from a study of blood T cell repertoires in COVID-19. Across the study: From the United States, Italy and Spain came samples of acute and convalescent COVID-19. PBMCs, B-cell-depleted T cells, or T cells were the source of the cDNA or gDNA that made up the material.

In the study's own analysis: Counts of nucleated cells, estimated from reference gene primer amplification, were obtained. Only in-frame clones appear in the TCRdb table, and some are missing; sequencing was by immunoSEQ multiplex PCR. The V and J calls and clone size are taken from that table; D and trimming were inferred from the DNA. The table shows hundreds of thousands of clones, with around 85% occurring only once. This TCR derives from a woman older than 75 with acute or convalescent COVID-19. The source material was peripheral blood.

This CDR3 reads CASSQGVMRRSNYGYTF. The CDR3 nucleotides are TGTGCCAGCAGCCAAGGGGTAATGCGGCGAAGTAACTATGGCTACACCTTC. The genes are TRBV3-1 (or the pseudogene TRBV3-2) and TRBJ1-2, with no clear D. Germline CDR1 LGHDT, CDR2 YNNKEL (reference sequence). The CDR3 runs 17 residues. Trimming took 1 base from V and 1 from J, leaving 16 bases between them.